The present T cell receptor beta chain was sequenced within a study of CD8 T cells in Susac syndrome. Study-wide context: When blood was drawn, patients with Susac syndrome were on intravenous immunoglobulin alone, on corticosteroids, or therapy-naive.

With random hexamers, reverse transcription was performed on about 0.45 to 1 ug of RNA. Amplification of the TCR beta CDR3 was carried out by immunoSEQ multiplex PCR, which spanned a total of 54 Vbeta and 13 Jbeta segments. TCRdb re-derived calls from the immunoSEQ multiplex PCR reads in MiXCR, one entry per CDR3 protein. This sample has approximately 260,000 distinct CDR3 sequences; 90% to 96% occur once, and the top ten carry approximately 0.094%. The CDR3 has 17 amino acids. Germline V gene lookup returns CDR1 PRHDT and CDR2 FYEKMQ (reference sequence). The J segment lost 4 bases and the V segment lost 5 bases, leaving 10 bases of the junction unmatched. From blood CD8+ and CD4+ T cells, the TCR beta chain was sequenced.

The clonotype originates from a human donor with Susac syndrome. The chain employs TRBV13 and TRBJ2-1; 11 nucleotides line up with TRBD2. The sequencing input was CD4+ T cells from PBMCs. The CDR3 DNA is TGTGCCAGCAGCCCTTCGGGACTAGCGGCTACATACAATGAGCAGTTCTTC. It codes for CASSPSGLAATYNEQFF.